This T cell receptor beta chain was profiled in a study of cytomegalovirus exposure and HLA in healthy donors. As concerns this clone: An end of the junction does not agree with germline; a read error may underlie this.

PCR was performed using 60 Vbeta and 13 Jbeta primers. Clones were sequenced by immunoSEQ multiplex PCR, and TCRdb holds only the in-frame ones, with some missing. The table lists approximately 220,000 clones, about 80% of them singletons, with around 1.7% in the top ten. The CDR3 is 10 residues long. CDR1 is MNHNY and CDR2 is SVGAGI in the germline V gene (reference sequence). The material sequenced was PBMCs. The chain employs TRBV6-6 and TRBJ1-1, with D possibly TRBD1 on 5 matching bases. The sequence was obtained from a man aged 18 to 29 in good health and CMV-seronegative. CDR3 DNA: TGTGCCAGCGCCCCAGCGGGGGTCTCCTTT. Encoded protein: CASAPAGVSF.